This T cell receptor (beta chain) was recorded in a study of blood T cell repertoires in COVID-19. Study summary: From the United States, Italy and Spain came samples of acute and convalescent COVID-19. Sample material is recorded as cDNA or gDNA derived from T cells, B-cell-depleted T cells, or PBMCs.

Source study methods: By means of reference gene primer amplification, nucleated cell counts were estimated. TCRdb's copy holds only in-frame clones and misses some; the assay was immunoSEQ multiplex PCR. That table is the source of V, J and clone size, and D and trimming were worked out from the DNA. The sample lists around 250,000 clones, roughly 86% occurring once. Trimming at V came to 2 bases and at J to 9 bases, leaving 8 bases not matched to a gene. The CDR3 consists of 14 residues. CDR1 and CDR2 (germline): SGDLS, YYNGEE. This chain links TRBV9 with TRBJ2-7, with TRBD1 matching 10 bases. What was sequenced was peripheral blood. This TCR was recovered from a woman aged 65 to 85 with active or convalescent COVID-19. The CDR3 nucleotides read TGTGCCAGCAGCGTCTCGGGACAGGGGCGAGGGCAGTACTTC. Protein product: CASSVSGQGRGQYF.